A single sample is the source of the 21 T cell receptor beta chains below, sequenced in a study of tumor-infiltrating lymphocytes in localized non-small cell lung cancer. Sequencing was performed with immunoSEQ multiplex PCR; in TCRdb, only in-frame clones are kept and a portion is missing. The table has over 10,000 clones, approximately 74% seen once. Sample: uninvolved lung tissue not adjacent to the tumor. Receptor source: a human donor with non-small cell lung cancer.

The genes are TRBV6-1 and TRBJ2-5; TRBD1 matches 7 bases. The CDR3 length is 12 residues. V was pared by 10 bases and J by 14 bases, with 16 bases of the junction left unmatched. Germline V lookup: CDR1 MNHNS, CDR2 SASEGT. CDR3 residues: CATLFSGTVGYF. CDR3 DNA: TGTGCCACTCTCTTTTCCGGGACAGTTGGCTACTTC.

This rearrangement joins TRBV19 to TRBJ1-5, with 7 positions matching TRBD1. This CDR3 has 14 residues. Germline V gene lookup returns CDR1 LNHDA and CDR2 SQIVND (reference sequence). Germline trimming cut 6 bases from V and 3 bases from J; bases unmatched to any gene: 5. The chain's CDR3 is CASSPGQTNQPQHF. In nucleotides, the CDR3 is TGTGCCAGTAGCCCGGGACAGACCAATCAGCCCCAGCATTTT.

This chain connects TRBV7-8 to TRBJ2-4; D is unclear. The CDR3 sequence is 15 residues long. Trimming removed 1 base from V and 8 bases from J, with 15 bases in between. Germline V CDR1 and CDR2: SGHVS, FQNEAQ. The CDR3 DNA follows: TGTGCCAGCAGCTTAGGGCATCGACGAATGGACATTCAGTACTTC. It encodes CASSLGHRRMDIQYF.

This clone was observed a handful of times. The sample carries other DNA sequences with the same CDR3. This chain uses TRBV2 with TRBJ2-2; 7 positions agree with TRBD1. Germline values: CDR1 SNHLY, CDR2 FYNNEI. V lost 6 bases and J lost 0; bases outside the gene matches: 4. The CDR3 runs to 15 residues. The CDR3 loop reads CASRRGTANTGELFF. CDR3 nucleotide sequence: TGTGCCAGCAGGCGAGGGACAGCGAACACCGGGGAGCTGTTTTTT.

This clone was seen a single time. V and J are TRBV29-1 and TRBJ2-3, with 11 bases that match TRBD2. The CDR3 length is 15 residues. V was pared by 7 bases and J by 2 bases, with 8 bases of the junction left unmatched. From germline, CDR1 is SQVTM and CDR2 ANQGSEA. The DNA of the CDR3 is TGCAGCGGGCGGACTAGCGGGTTCCTCACAGATACGCAGTATTTT. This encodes CSGRTSGFLTDTQYF.

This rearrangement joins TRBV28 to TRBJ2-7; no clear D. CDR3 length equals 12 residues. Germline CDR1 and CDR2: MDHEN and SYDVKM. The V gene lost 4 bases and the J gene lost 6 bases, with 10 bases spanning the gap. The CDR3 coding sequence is TGTGCCAGCAGTTACCTACAAGCCGAGCAGTACTTC. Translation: CASSYLQAEQYF. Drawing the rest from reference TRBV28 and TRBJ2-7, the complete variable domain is DVKVTQSSRYLVKRTGEKVFLECVQDMDHENMFWYRQDPGLGLRLIYFSYDVKMKEKGDIPEGYSVSREKKERFSLILESASTNQTSMYLCASSYLQAEQYFGPGTRLTVT.

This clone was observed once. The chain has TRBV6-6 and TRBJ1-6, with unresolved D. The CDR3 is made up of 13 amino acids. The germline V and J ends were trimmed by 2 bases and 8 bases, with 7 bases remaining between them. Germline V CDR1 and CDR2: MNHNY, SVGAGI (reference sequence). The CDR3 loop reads CASSYVRDSPLHF. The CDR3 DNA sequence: TGTGCCAGCAGTTACGTCAGAGATTCACCCCTCCACTTT.

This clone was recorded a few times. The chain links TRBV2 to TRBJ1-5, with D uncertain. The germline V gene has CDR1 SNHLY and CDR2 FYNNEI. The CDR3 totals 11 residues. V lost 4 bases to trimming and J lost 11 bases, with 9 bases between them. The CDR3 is CASSAGSSQHF. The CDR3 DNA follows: TGTGCCAGCAGTGCTGGTTCTTCCCAGCATTTT. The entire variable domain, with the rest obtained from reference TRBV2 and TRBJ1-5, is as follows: EPEVTQTPSHQVTQMGQEVILRCVPISNHLYFYWYRQILGQKVEFLVSFYNNEISEKSEIFDDQFSVERPDGSNFTLKIRSTKLEDSAMYFCASSAGSSQHFGDGTRLSIL.

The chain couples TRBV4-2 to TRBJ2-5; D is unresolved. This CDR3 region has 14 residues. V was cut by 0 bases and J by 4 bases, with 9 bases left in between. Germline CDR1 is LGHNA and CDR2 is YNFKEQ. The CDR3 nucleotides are TGTGCCAGCAGCCAAGAAAACTCCCCAGAGACCCAGTACTTC. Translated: CASSQENSPETQYF.

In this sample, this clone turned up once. CDR3 in amino acids: CASRSTSNEKLFF. In DNA form, the CDR3 reads TGTGCCAGTAGGTCGACTTCTAATGAAAAACTGTTTTTT. The V and J genes are TRBV19 and TRBJ1-4; D remains ambiguous. In germline, CDR1 is LNHDA, CDR2 SQIVND (reference sequence). The CDR3 runs 13 residues. Trimming removed 6 bases from V and 3 bases from J, with 8 bases in between.

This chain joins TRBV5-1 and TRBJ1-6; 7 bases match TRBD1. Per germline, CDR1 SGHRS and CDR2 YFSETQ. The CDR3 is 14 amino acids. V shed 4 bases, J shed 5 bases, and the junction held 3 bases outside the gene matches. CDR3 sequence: CASSQGEDNSPLHF. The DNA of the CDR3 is TGCGCCAGCAGCCAGGGGGAAGATAATTCACCCCTCCACTTT.

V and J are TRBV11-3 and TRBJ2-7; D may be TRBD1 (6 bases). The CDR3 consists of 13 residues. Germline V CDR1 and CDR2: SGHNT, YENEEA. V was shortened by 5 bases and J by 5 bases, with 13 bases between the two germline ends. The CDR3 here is CASSLRTVHEQYF. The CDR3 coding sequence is TGTGCCAGCAGCCTCAGGACAGTCCACGAGCAGTACTTC.

CDR3 sequence (DNA): TGTGCCAGCAAAGAGACCGGGACAGGCGCCCACGAGCAGTACTTC. It is translated as CASKETGTGAHEQYF. The chain joins TRBV28 to TRBJ2-7, with 8 bases fitting TRBD1. The germline CDR1 and CDR2 sequences are MDHEN and SYDVKM. The CDR3 is made up of 15 amino acids. The junction had 13 bases not matched to a gene; V was cut back by 7 bases and J by 5 bases. The variable domain in full, with the rest retrieved from reference TRBV28 and TRBJ2-7, is DVKVTQSSRYLVKRTGEKVFLECVQDMDHENMFWYRQDPGLGLRLIYFSYDVKMKEKGDIPEGYSVSREKKERFSLILESASTNQTSMYLCASKETGTGAHEQYFGPGTRLTVT.

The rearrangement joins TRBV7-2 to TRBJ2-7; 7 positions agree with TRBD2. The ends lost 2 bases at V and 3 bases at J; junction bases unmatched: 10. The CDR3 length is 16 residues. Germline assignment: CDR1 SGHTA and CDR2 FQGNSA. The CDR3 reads CASSLSSRGTIYEQYF. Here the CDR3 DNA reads TGTGCCAGCAGCTTATCGTCTCGGGGGACTATCTACGAGCAGTACTTC. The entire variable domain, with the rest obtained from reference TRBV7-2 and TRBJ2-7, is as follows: GAGVSQSPSNKVTEKGKDVELRCDPISGHTALYWYRQSLGQGLEFLIYFQGNSAPDKSGLPSDRFSAERTGGSVSTLTIQRTQQEDSAVYLCASSLSSRGTIYEQYFGPGTRLTVT.

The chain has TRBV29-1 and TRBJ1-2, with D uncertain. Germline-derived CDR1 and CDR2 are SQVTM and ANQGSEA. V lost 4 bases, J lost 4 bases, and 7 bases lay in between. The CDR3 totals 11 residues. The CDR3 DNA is TGCAGCGTTGGGTCTGTCTATGGCTACACCTTC. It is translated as CSVGSVYGYTF.

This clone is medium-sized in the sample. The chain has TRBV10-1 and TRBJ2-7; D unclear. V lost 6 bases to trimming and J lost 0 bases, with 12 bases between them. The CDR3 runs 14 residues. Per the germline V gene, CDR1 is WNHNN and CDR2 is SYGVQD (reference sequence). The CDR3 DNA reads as TGCGCCAGCAGGCACAGTATCAGCTCCTACGAGCAGTACTTC. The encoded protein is CASRHSISSYEQYF.

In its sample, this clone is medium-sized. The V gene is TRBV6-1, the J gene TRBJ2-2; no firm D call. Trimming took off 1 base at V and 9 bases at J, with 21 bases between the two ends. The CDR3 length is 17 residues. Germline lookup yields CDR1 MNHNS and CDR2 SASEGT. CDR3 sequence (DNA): TGTGCCAGCAGTGAAGAACCTCCCTCAAAGACTGGCCGGGAGCTGTTTTTT. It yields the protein CASSEEPPSKTGRELFF.

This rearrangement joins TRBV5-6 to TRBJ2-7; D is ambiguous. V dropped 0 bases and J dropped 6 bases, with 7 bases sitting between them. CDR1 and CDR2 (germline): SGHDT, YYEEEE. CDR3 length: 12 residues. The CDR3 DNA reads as TGTGCCAGCAGCTTGGGGGGTGGCGAGCAGTACTTC. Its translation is CASSLGGGEQYF.

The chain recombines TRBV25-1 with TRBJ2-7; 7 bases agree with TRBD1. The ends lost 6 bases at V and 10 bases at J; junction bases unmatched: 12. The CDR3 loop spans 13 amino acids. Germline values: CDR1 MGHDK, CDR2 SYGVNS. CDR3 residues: CASSEPGQNRQYF. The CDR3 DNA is TGTGCCAGCAGCGAACCGGGACAGAATCGACAGTACTTC.

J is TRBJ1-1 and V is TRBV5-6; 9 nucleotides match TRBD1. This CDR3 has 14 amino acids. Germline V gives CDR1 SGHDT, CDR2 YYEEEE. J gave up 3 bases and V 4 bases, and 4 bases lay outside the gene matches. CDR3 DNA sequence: TGTGCCAGCAGCAGGACAGGGGACCACACTGAAGCTTTCTTT. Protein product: CASSRTGDHTEAFF.

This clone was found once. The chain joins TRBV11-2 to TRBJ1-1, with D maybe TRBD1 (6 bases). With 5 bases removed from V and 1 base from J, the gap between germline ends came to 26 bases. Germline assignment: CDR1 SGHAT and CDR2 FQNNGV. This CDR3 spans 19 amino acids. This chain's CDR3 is CASSPVLGTRRGKNTEAFF. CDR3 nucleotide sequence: TGTGCCAGCAGCCCCGTCCTAGGGACGAGAAGGGGGAAGAACACTGAAGCTTTCTTT.